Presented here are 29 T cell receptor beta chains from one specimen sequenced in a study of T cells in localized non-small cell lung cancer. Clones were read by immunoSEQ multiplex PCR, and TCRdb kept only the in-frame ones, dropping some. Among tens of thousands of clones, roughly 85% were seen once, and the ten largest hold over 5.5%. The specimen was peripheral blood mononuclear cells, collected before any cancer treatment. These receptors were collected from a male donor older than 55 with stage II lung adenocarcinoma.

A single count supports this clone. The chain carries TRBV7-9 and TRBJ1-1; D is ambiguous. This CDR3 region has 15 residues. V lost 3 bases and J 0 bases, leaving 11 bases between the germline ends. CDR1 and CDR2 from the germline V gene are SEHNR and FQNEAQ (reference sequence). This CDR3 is CASSLSAVMNTEAFF. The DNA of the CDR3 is TGTGCCAGCAGCTTGTCCGCCGTCATGAACACTGAAGCTTTCTTT.

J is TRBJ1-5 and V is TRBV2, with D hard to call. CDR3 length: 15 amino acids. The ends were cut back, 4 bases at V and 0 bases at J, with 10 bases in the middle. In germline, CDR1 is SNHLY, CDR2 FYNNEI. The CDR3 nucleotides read TGTGCCAGCAGTGCCGGGCAACATAGCAATCAGCCCCAGCATTTT. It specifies CASSAGQHSNQPQHF.

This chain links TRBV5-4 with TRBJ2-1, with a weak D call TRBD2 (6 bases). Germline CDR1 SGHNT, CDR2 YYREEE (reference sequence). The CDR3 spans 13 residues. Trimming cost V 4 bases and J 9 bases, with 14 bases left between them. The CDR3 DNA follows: TGTGCCAGCAGCCAGGGACGGGAGAGTGAGCAGTTCTTC. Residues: CASSQGRESEQFF.

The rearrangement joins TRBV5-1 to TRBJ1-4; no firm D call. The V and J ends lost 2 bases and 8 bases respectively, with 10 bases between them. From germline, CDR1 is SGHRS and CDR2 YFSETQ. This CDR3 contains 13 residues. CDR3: CASSLGSGEKLFF. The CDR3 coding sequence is TGCGCCAGCAGCTTAGGGTCGGGGGAAAAACTGTTTTTT.

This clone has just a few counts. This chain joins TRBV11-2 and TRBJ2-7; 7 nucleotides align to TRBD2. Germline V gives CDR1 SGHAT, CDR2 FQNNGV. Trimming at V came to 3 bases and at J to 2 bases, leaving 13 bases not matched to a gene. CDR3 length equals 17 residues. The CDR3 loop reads CASSFWDYTLLTYEQYF. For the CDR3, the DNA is TGTGCCAGCAGCTTTTGGGACTATACCCTTTTAACCTACGAGCAGTACTTC.

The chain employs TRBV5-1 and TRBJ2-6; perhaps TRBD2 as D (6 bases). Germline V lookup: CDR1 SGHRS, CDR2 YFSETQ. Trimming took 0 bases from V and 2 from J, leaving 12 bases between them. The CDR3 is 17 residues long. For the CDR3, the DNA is TGCGCCAGCAGCTTGGCCCCGGCGGGAACTGGGGCCAACGTCCTGACTTTC. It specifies CASSLAPAGTGANVLTF.

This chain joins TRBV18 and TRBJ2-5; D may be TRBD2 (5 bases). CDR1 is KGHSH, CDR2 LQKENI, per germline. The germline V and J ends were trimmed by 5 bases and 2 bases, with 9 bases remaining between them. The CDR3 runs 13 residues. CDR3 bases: TGTGCCAGCTCATCCCGGGGACAAGAGACCCAGTACTTC. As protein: CASSSRGQETQYF.

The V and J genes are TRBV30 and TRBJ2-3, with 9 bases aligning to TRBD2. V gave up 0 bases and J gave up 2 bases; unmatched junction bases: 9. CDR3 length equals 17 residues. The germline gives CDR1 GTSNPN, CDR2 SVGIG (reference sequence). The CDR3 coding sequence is TGTGCCTGGAGTGTCCCCTCGACTAGCGGATTCACAGATACGCAGTATTTT. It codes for CAWSVPSTSGFTDTQYF.

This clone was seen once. The CDR3 is CASSLQYYGYTF. The CDR3 nucleotides are TGTGCCAGCAGCTTACAGTACTATGGCTACACCTTC. This sequence joins TRBV5-8 and TRBJ1-2; no reliable D call. Trimming took 2 bases from V and 3 from J, leaving 5 bases between them. The germline gives CDR1 SGHTS, CDR2 YDEGEE. The length of the CDR3 is 12 residues.

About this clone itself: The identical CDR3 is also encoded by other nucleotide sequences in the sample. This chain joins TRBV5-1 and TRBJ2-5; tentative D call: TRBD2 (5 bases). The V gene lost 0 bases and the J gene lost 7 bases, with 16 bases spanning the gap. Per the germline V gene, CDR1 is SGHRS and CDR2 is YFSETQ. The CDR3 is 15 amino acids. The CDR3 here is CASSLVEGHVLTQYF. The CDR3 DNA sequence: TGCGCCAGCAGCTTGGTAGAGGGCCATGTGTTGACCCAGTACTTC.

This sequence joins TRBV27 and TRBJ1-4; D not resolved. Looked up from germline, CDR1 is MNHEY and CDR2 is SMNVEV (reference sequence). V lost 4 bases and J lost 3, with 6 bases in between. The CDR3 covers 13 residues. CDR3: CASSWTSNEKLFF. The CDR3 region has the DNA TGTGCCAGCAGTTGGACTTCTAATGAAAAACTGTTTTTT.

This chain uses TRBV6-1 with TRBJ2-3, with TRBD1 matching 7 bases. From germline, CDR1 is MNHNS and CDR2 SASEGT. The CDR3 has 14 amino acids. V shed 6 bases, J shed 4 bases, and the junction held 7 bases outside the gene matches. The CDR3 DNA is TGTGCCAGCAGGACCGGGACAGTGTCAGATACGCAGTATTTT. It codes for CASRTGTVSDTQYF.

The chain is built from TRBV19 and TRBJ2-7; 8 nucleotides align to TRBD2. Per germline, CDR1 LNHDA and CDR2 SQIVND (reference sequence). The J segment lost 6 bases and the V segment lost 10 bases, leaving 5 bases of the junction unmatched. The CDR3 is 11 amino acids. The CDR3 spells CATGRGGEQYF. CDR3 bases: TGTGCCACCGGACGGGGGGGCGAGCAGTACTTC.

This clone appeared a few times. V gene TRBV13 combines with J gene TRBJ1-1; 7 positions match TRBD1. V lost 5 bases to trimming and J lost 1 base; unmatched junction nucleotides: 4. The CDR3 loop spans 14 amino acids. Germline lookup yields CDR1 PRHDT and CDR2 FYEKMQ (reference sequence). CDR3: CASSIRQGNTEAFF. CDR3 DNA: TGTGCCAGCAGCATCCGACAGGGGAACACTGAAGCTTTCTTT.

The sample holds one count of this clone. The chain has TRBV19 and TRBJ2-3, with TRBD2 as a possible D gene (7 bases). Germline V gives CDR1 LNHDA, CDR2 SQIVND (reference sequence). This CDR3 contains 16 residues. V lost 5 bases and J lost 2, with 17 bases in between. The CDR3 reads CASSRWGGGDTDTQYF. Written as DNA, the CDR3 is TGTGCCAGTAGTCGTTGGGGGGGCGGGGACACAGATACGCAGTATTTT.

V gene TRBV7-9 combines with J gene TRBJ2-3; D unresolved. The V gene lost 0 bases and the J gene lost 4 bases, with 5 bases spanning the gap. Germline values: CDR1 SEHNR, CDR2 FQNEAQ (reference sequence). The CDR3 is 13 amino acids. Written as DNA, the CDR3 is TGTGCCAGCAGCTTAGCGCAGGCAGATACGCAGTATTTT. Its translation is CASSLAQADTQYF.

CDR3 protein: CASSERASGSRWGEQFF. CDR3 DNA: TGTGCCAGCAGTGAGAGGGCTAGCGGGAGTCGGTGGGGTGAGCAGTTCTTC. This chain connects TRBV6-1 to TRBJ2-1; 10 bases are shared with TRBD2. Losses at the gene ends were 3 bases for V and 9 bases for J; bases not matched to a gene: 14. CDR3 length equals 17 residues. The germline V gene has CDR1 MNHNS and CDR2 SASEGT.

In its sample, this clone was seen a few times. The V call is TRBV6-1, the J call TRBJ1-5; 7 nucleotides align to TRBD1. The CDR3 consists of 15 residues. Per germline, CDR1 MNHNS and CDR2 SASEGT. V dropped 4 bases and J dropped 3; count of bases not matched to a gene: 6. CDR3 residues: CASSAPGTANQPQHF. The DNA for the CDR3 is TGTGCCAGCAGTGCTCCCGGGACAGCCAATCAGCCCCAGCATTTT.

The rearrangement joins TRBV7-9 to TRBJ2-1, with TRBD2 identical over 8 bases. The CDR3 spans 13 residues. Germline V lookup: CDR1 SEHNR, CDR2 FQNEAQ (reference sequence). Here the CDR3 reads CVSGTRTYNEQFF. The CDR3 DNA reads TGTGTTAGCGGGACCCGAACCTACAATGAGCAGTTCTTC.

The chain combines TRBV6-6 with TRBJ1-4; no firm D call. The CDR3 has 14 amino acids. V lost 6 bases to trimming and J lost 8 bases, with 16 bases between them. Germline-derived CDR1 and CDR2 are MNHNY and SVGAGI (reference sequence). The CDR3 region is CASSPFEGQEKLFF. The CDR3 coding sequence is TGTGCCAGCAGCCCCTTCGAGGGTCAAGAAAAACTGTTTTTT.

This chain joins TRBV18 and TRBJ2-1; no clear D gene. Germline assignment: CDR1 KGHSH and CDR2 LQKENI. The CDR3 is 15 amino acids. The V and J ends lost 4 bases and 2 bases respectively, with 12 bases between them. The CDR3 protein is CASSLGPTAYNEQFF. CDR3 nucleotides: TGTGCCAGCTCACTTGGACCAACGGCCTACAATGAGCAGTTCTTC.

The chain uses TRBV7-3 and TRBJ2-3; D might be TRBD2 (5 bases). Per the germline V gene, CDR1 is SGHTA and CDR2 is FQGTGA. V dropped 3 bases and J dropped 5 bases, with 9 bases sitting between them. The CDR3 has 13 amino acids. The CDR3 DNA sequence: TGTGCCAGCAGCTTGTGGACTCGAGATACGCAGTATTTT. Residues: CASSLWTRDTQYF.

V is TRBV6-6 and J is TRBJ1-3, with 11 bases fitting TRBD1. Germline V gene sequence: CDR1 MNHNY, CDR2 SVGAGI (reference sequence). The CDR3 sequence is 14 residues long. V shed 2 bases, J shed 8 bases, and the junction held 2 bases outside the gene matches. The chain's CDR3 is CASSYGQGADTIYF. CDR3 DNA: TGTGCCAGCAGTTACGGACAGGGGGCTGACACCATATATTTT.

The CDR3 protein is CATSGTDDYEQYF. The CDR3 region has the DNA TGTGCCACCAGCGGGACTGACGACTACGAGCAGTACTTC. The V and J genes are TRBV15 and TRBJ2-7; D possibly corresponds to TRBD2 (6 bases). This CDR3 is built from 13 residues. V lost 5 bases to trimming and J lost 3 bases, with 11 bases between them. Per germline, CDR1 LNHNV and CDR2 YYDKDF (reference sequence). The full variable domain, rest sourced from reference TRBV15 and TRBJ2-7, is DAMVIQNPRYQVTQFGKPVTLSCSQTLNHNVMYWYQQKSSQAPKLLFHYYDKDFNNEADTPDNFQSRRPNTSFCFLDIRSPGLGDTAMYLCATSGTDDYEQYFGPGTRLTVT.

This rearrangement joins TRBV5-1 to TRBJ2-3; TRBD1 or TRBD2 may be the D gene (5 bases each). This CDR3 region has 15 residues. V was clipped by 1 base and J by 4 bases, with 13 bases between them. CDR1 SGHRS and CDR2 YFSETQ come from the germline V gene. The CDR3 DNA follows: TGCGCCAGCAGCTTGTTGGGGACGAGGGCAGATACGCAGTATTTT. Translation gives CASSLLGTRADTQYF.

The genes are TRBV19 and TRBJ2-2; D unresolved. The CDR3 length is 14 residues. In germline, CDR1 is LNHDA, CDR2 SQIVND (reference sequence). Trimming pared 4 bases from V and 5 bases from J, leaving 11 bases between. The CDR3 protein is CASSTMGRTGELFF. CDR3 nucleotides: TGTGCCAGTAGTACTATGGGCAGGACCGGGGAGCTGTTTTTT.

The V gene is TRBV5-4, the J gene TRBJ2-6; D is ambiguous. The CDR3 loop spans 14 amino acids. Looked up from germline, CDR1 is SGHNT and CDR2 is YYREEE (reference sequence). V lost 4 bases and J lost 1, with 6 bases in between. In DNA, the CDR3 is TGTGCCAGCAGCCCGATATCTGGGGCCAACGTCCTGACTTTC. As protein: CASSPISGANVLTF.

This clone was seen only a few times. CDR3 nucleotide sequence: TGTGCCAGCTCACAAACCCAGCTCACAAACACTGAAGCTTTCTTT. As protein: CASSQTQLTNTEAFF. The V call is TRBV18, the J call TRBJ1-1; D remains unclear. Trimming took off 4 bases at V and 2 bases at J, with 14 bases between the two ends. The CDR3 extends over 15 amino acids. CDR1 is KGHSH, CDR2 LQKENI, per germline.

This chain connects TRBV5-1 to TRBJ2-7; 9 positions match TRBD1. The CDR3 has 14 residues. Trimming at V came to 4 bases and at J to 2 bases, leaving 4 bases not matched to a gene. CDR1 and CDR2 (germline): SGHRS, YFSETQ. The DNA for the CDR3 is TGCGCCAGCAGCAGGGGACAGGGTACCTACGAGCAGTACTTC. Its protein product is CASSRGQGTYEQYF. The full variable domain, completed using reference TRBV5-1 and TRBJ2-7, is KAGVTQTPRYLIKTRGQQVTLSCSPISGHRSVSWYQQTPGQGLQFLFEYFSETQRNKGNFPGRFSGRQFSNSRSEMNVSTLELGDSALYLCASSRGQGTYEQYFGPGTRLTVT.